This TCR beta chain was captured by sequencing in a study of blood T cell repertoires in COVID-19. Overall study context: PBMCs, B-cell-depleted T cells, or T cells provided the cDNA or gDNA that made up the material.

The protocol was immunoSEQ multiplex PCR, while the TCRdb copy is restricted to in-frame clones and leaves out a portion. The table records 150,000 to 200,000 clones, roughly 81% of them present only once. J was trimmed by 5 bases and V by 4 bases; bases with no gene match: 11. In germline, CDR1 is ENHRY, CDR2 SYGVKD. The CDR3 is 16 residues long. The clonotype comes from a woman in her thirties or forties with COVID-19, enrolled during active disease. Sample: peripheral blood. The chain joins TRBV10-3 to TRBJ2-7, with TRBD1 matching 10 bases. Written as DNA, the CDR3 is TGTGCCATCAGTGGGGGGGTACGGGACAGGGGCAACGAGCAGTACTTC. Amino acids: CAISGGVRDRGNEQYF.